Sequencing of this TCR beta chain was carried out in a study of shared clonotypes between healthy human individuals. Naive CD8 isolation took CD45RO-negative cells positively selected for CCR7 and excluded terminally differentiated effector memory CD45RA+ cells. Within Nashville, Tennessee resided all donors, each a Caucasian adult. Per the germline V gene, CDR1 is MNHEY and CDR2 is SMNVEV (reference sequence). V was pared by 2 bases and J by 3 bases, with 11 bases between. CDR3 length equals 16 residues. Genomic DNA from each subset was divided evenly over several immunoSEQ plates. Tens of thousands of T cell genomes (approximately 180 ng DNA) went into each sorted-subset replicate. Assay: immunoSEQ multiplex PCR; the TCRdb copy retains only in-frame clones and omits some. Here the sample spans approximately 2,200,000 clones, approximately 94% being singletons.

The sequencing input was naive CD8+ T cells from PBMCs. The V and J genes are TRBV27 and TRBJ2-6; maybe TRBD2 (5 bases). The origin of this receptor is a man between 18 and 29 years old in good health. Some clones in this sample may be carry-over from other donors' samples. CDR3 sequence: CASSLLLAGGANVLTF. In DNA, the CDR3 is TGTGCCAGCAGTTTACTTCTAGCTGGTGGGGCCAACGTCCTGACTTTC.